Described below is a single TCR beta chain sequence and its context. Its matching antigen is unknown. Sequencing was performed with immunoSEQ multiplex PCR; in TCRdb, only in-frame clones are kept and a portion is missing. The data show around 31,000 clones, 85% to 95% seen once. The sample comes from a study of OX40 agonist ivuxolimab in advanced cancers. Germline loops: CDR1 SNHLY, CDR2 FYNNEI. This CDR3 has 16 amino acids. With 7 bases clipped from V and 4 bases from J, the junction kept 10 bases outside the gene matches. Study-wide results and caveats: Expanded clones belonging to CD8+ T cells outnumbered, on average, those of CD4+. Undetermined was the antigen specificity of the expanded peripheral T cells.

The source was CD4+ or CD8+ T cells sorted from blood, collected in a trial of the OX40 agonist ivuxolimab. This receptor was obtained from an adult with an advanced solid tumor such as melanoma, head and neck, liver or kidney cancer. This chain links TRBV2 with TRBJ1-4; 9 nucleotides align to TRBD1. CDR3 amino acids: CASNLAETGGNEKLFF. CDR3 in DNA: TGTGCCAGCAACTTAGCTGAGACAGGGGGTAATGAAAAACTGTTTTTT. The whole variable domain, filled in from reference TRBV2 and TRBJ1-4, reads EPEVTQTPSHQVTQMGQEVILRCVPISNHLYFYWYRQILGQKVEFLVSFYNNEISEKSEIFDDQFSVERPDGSNFTLKIRSTKLEDSAMYFCASNLAETGGNEKLFFGSGTQLSVL.